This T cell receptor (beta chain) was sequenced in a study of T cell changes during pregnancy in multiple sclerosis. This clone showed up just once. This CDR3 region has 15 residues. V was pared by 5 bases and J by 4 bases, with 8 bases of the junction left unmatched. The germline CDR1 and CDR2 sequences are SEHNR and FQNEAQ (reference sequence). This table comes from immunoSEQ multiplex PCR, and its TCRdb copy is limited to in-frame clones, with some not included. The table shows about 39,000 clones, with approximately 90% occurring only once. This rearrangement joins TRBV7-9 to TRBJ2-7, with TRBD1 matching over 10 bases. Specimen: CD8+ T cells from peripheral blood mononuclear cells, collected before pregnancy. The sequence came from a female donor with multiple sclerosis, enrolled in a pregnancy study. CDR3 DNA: TGTGCCAGCAGCCCGACAGGGGGCGTCATTTACGAGCAGTACTTC. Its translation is CASSPTGGVIYEQYF. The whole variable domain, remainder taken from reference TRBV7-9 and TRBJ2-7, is DTGVSQNPRHKITKRGQNVTFRCDPISEHNRLYWYRQTLGQGPEFLTYFQNEAQLEKSRLLSDRFSAERPKGSFSTLEIQRTEQGDSAMYLCASSPTGGVIYEQYFGPGTRLTVT.